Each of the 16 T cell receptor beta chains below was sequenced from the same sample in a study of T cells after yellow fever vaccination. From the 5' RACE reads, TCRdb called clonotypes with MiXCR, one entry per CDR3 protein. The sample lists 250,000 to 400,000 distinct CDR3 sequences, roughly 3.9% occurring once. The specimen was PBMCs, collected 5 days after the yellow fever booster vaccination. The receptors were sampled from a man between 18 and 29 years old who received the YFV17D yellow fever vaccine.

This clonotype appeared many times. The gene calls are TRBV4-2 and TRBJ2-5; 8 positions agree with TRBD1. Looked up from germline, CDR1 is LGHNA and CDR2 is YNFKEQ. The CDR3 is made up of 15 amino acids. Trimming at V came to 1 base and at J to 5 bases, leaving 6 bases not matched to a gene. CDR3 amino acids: CASSQVVQGGETQYF. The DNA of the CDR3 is TGTGCCAGCAGCCAAGTGGTACAGGGGGGCGAGACCCAGTACTTC.

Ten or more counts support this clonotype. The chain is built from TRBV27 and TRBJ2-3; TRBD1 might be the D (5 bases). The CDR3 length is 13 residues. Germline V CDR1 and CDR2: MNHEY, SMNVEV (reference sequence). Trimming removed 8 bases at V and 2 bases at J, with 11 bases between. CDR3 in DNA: TGTGCCAGCGGGTGGGGCCCCACAGATACGCAGTATTTT. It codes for CASGWGPTDTQYF.

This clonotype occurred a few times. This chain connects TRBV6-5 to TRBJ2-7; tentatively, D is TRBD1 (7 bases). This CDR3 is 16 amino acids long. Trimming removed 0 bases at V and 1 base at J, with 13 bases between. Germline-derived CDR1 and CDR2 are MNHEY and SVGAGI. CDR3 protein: CASSYSATGRSYEQYF. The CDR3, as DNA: TGTGCCAGCAGTTACTCCGCGACAGGGAGGTCCTACGAGCAGTACTTC.

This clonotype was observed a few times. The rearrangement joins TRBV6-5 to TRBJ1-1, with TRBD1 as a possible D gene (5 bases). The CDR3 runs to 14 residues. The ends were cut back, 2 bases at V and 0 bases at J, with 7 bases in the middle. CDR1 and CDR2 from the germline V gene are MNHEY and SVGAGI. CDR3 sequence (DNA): TGTGCCAGCAGTTACGGGACGATGAACACTGAAGCTTTCTTT. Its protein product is CASSYGTMNTEAFF.

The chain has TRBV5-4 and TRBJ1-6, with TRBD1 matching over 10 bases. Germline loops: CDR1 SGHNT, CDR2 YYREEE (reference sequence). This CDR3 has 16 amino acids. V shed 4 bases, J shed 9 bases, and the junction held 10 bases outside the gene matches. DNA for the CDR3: TGTGCCAGCAGCCAGGGACAGGGGTCTTTCGTTTCACCCCTCCACTTT. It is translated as CASSQGQGSFVSPLHF.

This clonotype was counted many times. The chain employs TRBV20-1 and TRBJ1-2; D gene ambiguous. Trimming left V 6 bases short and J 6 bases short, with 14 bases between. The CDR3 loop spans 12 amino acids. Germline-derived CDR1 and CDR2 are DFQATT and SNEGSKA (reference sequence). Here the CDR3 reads CSAPTGSHGYTF. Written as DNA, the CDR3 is TGCAGTGCCCCTACCGGGTCTCATGGCTACACCTTC.

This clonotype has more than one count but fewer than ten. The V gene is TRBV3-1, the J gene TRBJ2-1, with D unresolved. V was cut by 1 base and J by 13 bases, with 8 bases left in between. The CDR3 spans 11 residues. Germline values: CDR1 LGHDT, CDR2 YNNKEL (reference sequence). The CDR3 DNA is TGTGCCAGCAGCCAAGTGTCATATCAGTTCTTC. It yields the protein CASSQVSYQFF.

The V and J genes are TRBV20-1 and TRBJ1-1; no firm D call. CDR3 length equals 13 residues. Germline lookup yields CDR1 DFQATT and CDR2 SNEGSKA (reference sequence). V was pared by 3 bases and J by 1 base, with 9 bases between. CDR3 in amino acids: CSARPARNTEAFF. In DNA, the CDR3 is TGCAGTGCTAGGCCTGCCAGGAACACTGAAGCTTTCTTT.

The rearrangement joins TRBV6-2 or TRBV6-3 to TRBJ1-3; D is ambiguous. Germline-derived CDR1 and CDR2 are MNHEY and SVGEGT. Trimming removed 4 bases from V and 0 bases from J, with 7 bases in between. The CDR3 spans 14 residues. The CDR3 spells CASSSSSSGNTIYF. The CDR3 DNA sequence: TGTGCCAGCAGTTCGTCGAGCTCTGGAAACACCATATATTTT.

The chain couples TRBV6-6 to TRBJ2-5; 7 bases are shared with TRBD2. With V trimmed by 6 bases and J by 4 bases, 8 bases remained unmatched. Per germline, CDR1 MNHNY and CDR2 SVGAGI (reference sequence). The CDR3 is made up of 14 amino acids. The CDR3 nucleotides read TGTGCCAGCAGGCTCCCGGGACTAACAGAGACCCAGTACTTC. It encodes CASRLPGLTETQYF.

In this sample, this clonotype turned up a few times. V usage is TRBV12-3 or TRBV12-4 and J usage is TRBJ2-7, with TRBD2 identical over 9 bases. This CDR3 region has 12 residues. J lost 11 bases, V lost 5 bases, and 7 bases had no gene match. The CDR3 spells CASSTASGAEYF. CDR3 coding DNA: TGTGCCAGCAGTACCGCTAGCGGGGCGGAGTACTTC.

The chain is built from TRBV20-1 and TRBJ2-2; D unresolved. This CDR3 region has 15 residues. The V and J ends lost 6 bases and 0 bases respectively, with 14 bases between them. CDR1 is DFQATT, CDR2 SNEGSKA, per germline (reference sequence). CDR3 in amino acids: CSAPRHNANTGELFF. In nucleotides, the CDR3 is TGCAGTGCCCCTCGACATAACGCGAACACCGGGGAGCTGTTTTTT.

The CDR3 DNA reads as TGTGCCAGCAGCTTAGAGTCCGTGGATACGCAGTATTTT. Translating it yields CASSLESVDTQYF. The chain links TRBV11-2 to TRBJ2-3; no definite D call. The CDR3 is made up of 13 amino acids. The V gene lost 0 bases and the J gene lost 6 bases, with 7 bases spanning the gap. Germline CDR1 and CDR2: SGHAT and FQNNGV.

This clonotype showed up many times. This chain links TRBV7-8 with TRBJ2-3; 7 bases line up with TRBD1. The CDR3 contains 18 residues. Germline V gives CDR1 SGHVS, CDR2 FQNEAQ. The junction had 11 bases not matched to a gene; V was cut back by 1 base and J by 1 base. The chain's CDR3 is CASSLGPQGVRGTDTQYF. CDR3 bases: TGTGCCAGCAGCTTAGGACCGCAGGGGGTGAGGGGCACAGATACGCAGTATTTT.

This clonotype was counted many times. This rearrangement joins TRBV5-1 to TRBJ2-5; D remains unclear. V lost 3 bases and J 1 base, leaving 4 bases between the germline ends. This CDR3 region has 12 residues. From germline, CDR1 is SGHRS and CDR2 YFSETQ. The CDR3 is CASSWRQETQYF. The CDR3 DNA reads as TGCGCCAGCAGCTGGCGCCAAGAGACCCAGTACTTC.

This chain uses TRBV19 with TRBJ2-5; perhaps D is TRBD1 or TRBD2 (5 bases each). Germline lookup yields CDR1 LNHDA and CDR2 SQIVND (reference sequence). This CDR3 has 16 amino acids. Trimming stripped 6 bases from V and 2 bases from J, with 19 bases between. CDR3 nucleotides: TGTGCCAGTAGACCACCTGGGGGAGCCCTACAAGAGACCCAGTACTTC. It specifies CASRPPGGALQETQYF.